Presented here are 16 T cell receptor beta chains from one specimen sequenced in a study of technical replicates of blood from a handful of donors. Libraries were prepared by immunoSEQ multiplex PCR; TCRdb keeps only in-frame clonotypes and omits some of them. The sample carries tens of thousands of clones, around 95% recorded once. The specimen sequenced was T cells isolated from PBMCs. The receptors shown here come from a human donor in good health.

V and J are TRBV27 and TRBJ1-1, with 7 bases that match TRBD1. Germline values: CDR1 MNHEY, CDR2 SMNVEV (reference sequence). CDR3 length: 15 amino acids. Unmatched junction bases numbered 12, after V lost 1 base and J lost 10 bases. The CDR3 DNA sequence: TGTGCCAGCAGTTTATACCCCGCGGACAGGCTAGTAGCTTTCTTT. It specifies CASSLYPADRLVAFF.

The J gene is TRBJ2-2, the V gene TRBV27; no clear D. The CDR3 has 19 amino acids. Germline V gives CDR1 MNHEY, CDR2 SMNVEV (reference sequence). The V gene lost 3 bases and the J gene lost 3 bases, with 23 bases spanning the gap. The DNA for the CDR3 is TGTGCCAGCAGTTTCTCCGCGACAAGGCTGGGCCCCCACACCGGGGAGCTGTTTTTT. Amino acid sequence: CASSFSATRLGPHTGELFF.

The chain has TRBV4-3 and TRBJ2-1; D may be TRBD2 (5 bases). The V and J ends lost 8 bases and 2 bases respectively, with 16 bases between them. Germline values: CDR1 LGHNA, CDR2 YSLEER. The CDR3 has 15 residues. In DNA, the CDR3 is TGCGCCAGCTCGGGGATAGCCCAAGCCTACAATGAGCAGTTCTTC. This sequence encodes CASSGIAQAYNEQFF.

The rearrangement joins TRBV5-1 to TRBJ2-2; TRBD1 matches at 10 bases. After removal of 5 bases from V and 4 bases from J, the junction contained 5 bases not matched to a gene. CDR1 and CDR2 (germline): SGHRS, YFSETQ. The CDR3 runs to 15 residues. This CDR3 is CASSSWDRGTGELFF. The CDR3, as DNA: TGCGCCAGCAGTTCGTGGGACAGGGGCACCGGGGAGCTGTTTTTT.

This chain links TRBV7-9 with TRBJ2-7, with D uncertain. Germline lookup yields CDR1 SEHNR and CDR2 FQNEAQ (reference sequence). Trimming removed 2 bases from V and 5 bases from J, with 4 bases in between. CDR3 length: 11 residues. The CDR3 region has the DNA TGTGCCAGCAGCTTACAGAACGAGCAGTACTTC. The encoded protein is CASSLQNEQYF. Full variable domain (outside the CDR3, taken from reference TRBV7-9 and TRBJ2-7): DTGVSQNPRHKITKRGQNVTFRCDPISEHNRLYWYRQTLGQGPEFLTYFQNEAQLEKSRLLSDRFSAERPKGSFSTLEIQRTEQGDSAMYLCASSLQNEQYFGPGTRLTVT.

V is TRBV7-2 and J is TRBJ2-1, with a tentative D call TRBD2 (6 bases). This CDR3 contains 14 residues. Germline V gene data show CDR1 as SGHTA and CDR2 as FQGNSA. V lost 5 bases and J lost 10, with 18 bases in between. Written as DNA, the CDR3 is TGTGCCAGCAGCGCGGGACTCCCCCCGTGGGAGCAGTTCTTC. Translated: CASSAGLPPWEQFF.

The CDR3 sequence: CAWSGGQGGQPQHF. As DNA, the CDR3 is TGTGCCTGGAGCGGGGGACAGGGCGGGCAGCCCCAGCATTTT. The chain has TRBV30 and TRBJ1-5; 9 nucleotides align to TRBD1. With 3 bases clipped from V and 7 bases from J, the junction kept 7 bases outside the gene matches. The CDR3 is made up of 14 amino acids. The germline V gene has CDR1 GTSNPN and CDR2 SVGIG (reference sequence).

The chain couples TRBV11-3 to TRBJ1-1, with a tentative D call TRBD1 (6 bases). The CDR3 is 14 residues long. Trimming left V 1 base short and J 3 bases short, with 9 bases between. Germline-derived CDR1 and CDR2 are SGHNT and YENEEA. CDR3 sequence (DNA): TGTGCCAGCAGCTTAGGACAGGATTACACTGAAGCTTTCTTT. Translation gives CASSLGQDYTEAFF.

About this clone: Other DNA sequences in the same sample also yield this CDR3. V usage is TRBV6-5 and J usage is TRBJ1-5, with a tentative D call TRBD1 (5 bases). V lost 6 bases, J lost 4 bases, and 13 bases lay in between. The germline CDR1 and CDR2 sequences are MNHEY and SVGAGI. This CDR3 is built from 14 residues. Here the CDR3 reads CASSLRGGNQPQHF. CDR3 nucleotides: TGTGCCAGCAGCCTACGGGGGGGGAATCAGCCCCAGCATTTT.

This chain joins TRBV29-1 and TRBJ2-4; 9 positions match TRBD1. The ends lost 7 bases at V and 7 bases at J; junction bases unmatched: 8. The CDR3 extends over 13 amino acids. Per germline, CDR1 SQVTM and CDR2 ANQGSEA. CDR3 nucleotides: TGCAGCGCTAAGACAGGGGGACAGAACATTCAGTACTTC. It is translated as CSAKTGGQNIQYF.

The rearrangement uses TRBV4-1 and TRBJ2-7; possible D gene TRBD1, 7 bases. This CDR3 has 15 amino acids. Per the germline V gene, CDR1 is MGHRA and CDR2 is YSYEKL. Trimming cost V 0 bases and J 3 bases, with 12 bases left between them. The CDR3 sequence: CASSQDGRGDYEQYF. CDR3 sequence (DNA): TGCGCCAGCAGCCAAGACGGCAGGGGGGACTACGAGCAGTACTTC.

This chain uses TRBV5-1 with TRBJ1-5, with D perhaps matching TRBD1 (5 bases). This CDR3 is 15 amino acids long. CDR1 and CDR2 (germline): SGHRS, YFSETQ. Trimming left V 0 bases short and J 0 bases short, with 7 bases between. CDR3 bases: TGCGCCAGCAGCTTGGCAGGGAATAGCAATCAGCCCCAGCATTTT. Amino acid sequence: CASSLAGNSNQPQHF.

CDR3 coding DNA: TGTGCCATCAGTGAGCTTTTAACAGATACGCAGTATTTT. Its translation is CAISELLTDTQYF. The chain combines TRBV10-3 with TRBJ2-3; the D is unclear. Germline CDR1 is ENHRY and CDR2 is SYGVKD. The CDR3 is made up of 13 amino acids. Between the trimmed V and J ends, which lost 2 bases and 3 bases, there was a span of 6 bases.

The chain couples TRBV13 to TRBJ2-3, with D possibly being TRBD2 (6 bases). CDR3 size: 15 residues. The V end lost 4 bases, the J end lost 2 bases, and 13 bases lay between the germline ends. From germline, CDR1 is PRHDT and CDR2 FYEKMQ (reference sequence). The CDR3 protein is CASSSGLRPTDTQYF. The CDR3 DNA reads as TGTGCCAGCAGCTCAGGACTACGACCCACAGATACGCAGTATTTT.

This rearrangement joins TRBV28 to TRBJ1-5, with D perhaps matching TRBD1 (5 bases). The V and J ends lost 6 bases and 3 bases respectively, with 12 bases between them. CDR3 size: 14 residues. Germline V gene lookup returns CDR1 MDHEN and CDR2 SYDVKM. This CDR3 reads CASRLRDSNQPQHF. The DNA of the CDR3 is TGTGCCAGCAGACTACGGGACTCCAATCAGCCCCAGCATTTT.

The chain carries TRBV7-9 and TRBJ2-2; 11 nucleotides line up with TRBD2. This CDR3 has 17 residues. J lost 3 bases, V lost 3 bases, and 6 bases had no gene match. Germline CDR1 SEHNR, CDR2 FQNEAQ (reference sequence). As DNA, the CDR3 is TGTGCCAGCAGCTTTAGACTAGCGGGGCCAGACACCGGGGAGCTGTTTTTT. Amino acid sequence: CASSFRLAGPDTGELFF.